These T cell receptor beta chains were read from a single sample in a study of graft-versus-host responses after intestinal transplantation. The method was immunoSEQ multiplex PCR; TCRdb's version includes in-frame clones alone and lacks a portion of them. The data show 40,000 to 45,000 clones, approximately 96% seen once. These TCRs' antigens remain unknown. This specimen consisted of unstimulated CD8+ T cells sorted from spleen or lymph node cells, obtained before transplant. These TCRs come from a human donor who was the organ donor for an intestinal transplant. Both conserved end residues are part of each CDR3. Each record gives: V gene, clone size, J gene, D gene, CDR3 protein, CDR3 DNA. D genes are given only for firm matches. Part of the rows lack a size; the others show once, few, many or a class for expanded clones.

TRBV4-1	NA	TRBJ1-3	NA	CASSQDPVGRRNTIYF	TGCGCCAGCAGCCAAGATCCTGTGGGCAGGAGAAACACCATATATTTT
TRBV2	once	TRBJ2-7	TRBD2	CASSSSGGPSYEQYF	TGTGCCAGCAGTTCTAGCGGGGGACCCTCCTACGAGCAGTACTTC
TRBV7-9	NA	TRBJ2-7	NA	CASSRAPGDLSYEQYF	TGTGCCAGCAGCCGGGCTCCCGGGGATCTCTCCTACGAGCAGTACTTC
TRBV11-2	once	TRBJ2-4	TRBD2	CASSPGLAGGFDKNIQYF	TGTGCCAGCAGCCCGGGACTAGCGGGGGGGTTCGACAAAAACATTCAGTACTTC
TRBV7-8	NA	TRBJ1-1	NA	CASSLFEGVDAEAFF	TGTGCCAGCAGCTTATTTGAGGGGGTGGACGCTGAAGCTTTCTTT
TRBV5-6	NA	TRBJ2-7	TRBD1	CASSDSLRGWDYEQYF	TGTGCCAGCAGCGACTCCCTCAGGGGGTGGGACTACGAGCAGTACTTC
TRBV2	NA	TRBJ2-5	TRBD2	CASSEWGFASGMQETQYF	TGTGCCAGCAGTGAATGGGGGTTTGCTAGCGGTATGCAAGAGACCCAGTACTTC
TRBV7-6	NA	TRBJ2-7	NA	CASSFGGSYEQYF	TGTGCCAGCAGCTTCGGGGGTAGCTACGAGCAGTACTTC
TRBV10-3	NA	TRBJ2-7	NA	CAISPLGRGEDRMFYEQYF	TGTGCCATCAGTCCGCTGGGCAGGGGCGAGGATAGGATGTTCTACGAGCAGTACTTC
TRBV4-3	NA	TRBJ2-1	TRBD2	CASSQDLAGGFNEQFF	TGCGCCAGCAGCCAAGATCTAGCGGGGGGTTTCAATGAGCAGTTCTTC
TRBV19	NA	TRBJ2-7	TRBD2	CASSTAGGASSYEQYF	TGTGCCAGTAGCACCGCCGGGGGGGCGAGCTCCTACGAGCAGTACTTC
TRBV30	NA	TRBJ1-2	TRBD1	CAWSRGGGDGYTF	TGCGCCTGGAGTAGGGGAGGGGGCGATGGCTACACCTTC
TRBV13	NA	TRBJ2-1	TRBD2	CASSGLAGSYNEQFF	TGTGCCAGCAGCGGACTAGCCGGGTCCTACAATGAGCAGTTCTTC
TRBV6-5	NA	TRBJ2-7	TRBD2	CASSYASGGEQYF	TGTGCCAGCAGTTACGCAAGCGGGGGCGAGCAGTACTTC
TRBV7-9	NA	TRBJ2-6	NA	CASSLYGANVLTF	TGTGCCAGCAGCTTATACGGGGCCAACGTCCTGACTTTC
TRBV18	NA	TRBJ2-7	TRBD2	CASSPDPGLAGEQYF	TGTGCCAGCTCACCCGACCCGGGACTAGCAGGCGAGCAGTACTTC
TRBV5-5	NA	TRBJ1-5	NA	CASSLEAGIQPQHF	TGTGCCAGCAGCTTGGAGGCAGGGATTCAGCCCCAGCATTTT
TRBV11-2	NA	TRBJ2-5	TRBD2	CASVGHSGGETQETQYF	TGTGCCAGCGTGGGACACAGCGGGGGGGAGACCCAAGAGACCCAGTACTTC
TRBV19	NA	TRBJ2-5	NA	CASRPRLEGKTQYF	TGTGCCAGTAGGCCTCGTCTGGAGGGAAAGACCCAGTACTTC
TRBV14	NA	TRBJ1-2	NA	CASSQIGTTYGYTF	TGTGCCAGCAGCCAGATTGGGACGACCTATGGCTACACCTTC
TRBV29-1	NA	TRBJ2-3	TRBD2	CSVVVAGVRWIDTQYF	TGCAGCGTTGTAGTGGCGGGGGTTCGCTGGATAGATACGCAGTATTTT
TRBV7-9	once	TRBJ1-6	NA	CASSFDSYNSPLHF	TGTGCCAGCAGCTTCGACTCCTATAATTCACCCCTCCACTTT